These T cell receptor beta chains were read from a single sample in a study of blood T cell repertoires in COVID-19. Generated by immunoSEQ multiplex PCR, the TCRdb table keeps only in-frame clones and is missing some. In the table there are about 180,000 clones, approximately 80% of which are singletons. The sample consisted of PBMCs or T cells enriched from blood (not recorded which). These receptors were obtained from a man between 60 and 70 years old who had been exposed to COVID-19. CDR3s include the opening cysteine and the closing phenylalanine or tryptophan. D genes are given only for firm matches. Part of the rows lack a size; the others show once, few, many or a class for expanded clones.

D gene	clone size	V gene	J gene	CDR3 DNA	CDR3 protein
.	.	TRBV29-1	TRBJ2-7	TGCAGCGTTGCCCCTTCGGGATCCTACGAGCAGTACTTC	CSVAPSGSYEQYF
TRBD2	.	TRBV6-2/TRBV6-3	TRBJ2-6	TGTGCCAGCAGTTACTTAATACTAGCGGGAGGGCCTGGGGCCAACGTCCTGACTTTC	CASSYLILAGGPGANVLTF
TRBD1	.	TRBV27	TRBJ2-7	TGTGCCAGCAGTTTATCTATTAGTCAGGGGGCTCACCACGAGCAGTACTTC	CASSLSISQGAHHEQYF
.	few	TRBV25-1	TRBJ1-5	TGTGCCAGCAGTGCGTCCGGACAGCCCAATCAGCCCCAGCATTTT	CASSASGQPNQPQHF
TRBD1	.	TRBV24-1	TRBJ2-4	TGTGCCACCAGTGATACCCAGGGGACAGACATTCAGTACTTC	CATSDTQGTDIQYF
.	few	TRBV5-5	TRBJ1-2	TGTGCCAGCAGCTTGGATATCAACTATGGCTACACCTTC	CASSLDINYGYTF
.	.	TRBV11-2	TRBJ2-7	TGTGCCAGCAGCTTAGGGTCCCAGGGTGGGTACGAGCAGTACTTC	CASSLGSQGGYEQYF
TRBD1	.	TRBV19	TRBJ2-1	TGTGCCAGTAGTACGACAGGGGTGAAGCCCTACAATGAGCAGTTCTTC	CASSTTGVKPYNEQFF
.	.	TRBV30	TRBJ1-6	TGTGCCTCCTTACGGGGGGCTGGGTCACCCCTCCACTTT	CASLRGAGSPLHF
TRBD1	.	TRBV5-6	TRBJ1-4	TGTGCCAGCAGCTTGCTGAGACAGGGACATCGAGAGGTGTTTTTT	CASSLLRQGHREVFF
.	.	TRBV6-8	TRBJ2-7	TGTGCCAGCAGGACCGGAGACTATACTTTGTTCGAGCAGTACTTC	CASRTGDYTLFEQYF